A selection of T cell receptor beta chains follows, all from one sample in a study of blood T cell repertoires in COVID-19. Produced via immunoSEQ multiplex PCR; TCRdb's table is partial and in-frame only. Of 400,000 to 500,000 clones in the sample, just over 85% were seen once. What was sequenced was peripheral blood. The receptor set was obtained from a woman between 25 and 40 years old with active or convalescent COVID-19. Each CDR3 is given with its conserved first and last residue. D genes are given only for firm matches. Expanded clones get a size class; other rows say once, few or many, or leave the size out.

V gene	clone size	D gene	J gene	CDR3 protein	CDR3 DNA
TRBV14	NA	TRBD1	TRBJ2-1	CASSKSGTGRNEQFF	TGTGCCAGCAGTAAATCCGGGACAGGGAGGAATGAGCAGTTCTTC
TRBV6-5	NA	NA	TRBJ1-1	CASSYGDRGSTEAFF	TGTGCCAGCAGTTACGGCGACCGGGGGAGCACTGAAGCTTTCTTT
TRBV5-6	NA	TRBD2	TRBJ2-2	CASSLTAGGTGELFF	TGTGCCAGCAGCTTGACTGCCGGGGGGACCGGGGAGCTGTTTTTT
TRBV9	once	NA	TRBJ2-4	CASSGPQGILAKNIQYF	TGTGCCAGCAGCGGGCCACAGGGAATACTAGCCAAAAACATTCAGTACTTC
TRBV18	NA	TRBD1	TRBJ1-5	CASSGTGSGQPQHF	TGTGCCAGCTCAGGGACAGGTTCTGGTCAGCCCCAGCATTTT
TRBV6-5	NA	NA	TRBJ1-5	CASSPTEPDQPQHF	TGTGCCAGCAGCCCGACAGAGCCCGATCAGCCCCAGCATTTT
TRBV11-2	NA	TRBD1	TRBJ1-5	CASSLGRTGGQPQHF	TGTGCCAGCAGCTTAGGCCGGACAGGGGGTCAGCCCCAGCATTTT
TRBV11-2	NA	NA	TRBJ1-2	CASSPLGGIYGYTF	TGTGCCAGCAGCCCGCTCGGGGGGATCTATGGCTACACCTTC
TRBV6-1	NA	NA	TRBJ1-2	CASSDKDTEYGYTF	TGTGCCAGCAGTGATAAGGACACCGAGTATGGCTACACCTTC
TRBV4-1	NA	NA	TRBJ1-1	CASSQDGRGRDTEAFF	TGCGCCAGCAGCCAAGACGGCAGGGGTCGCGACACTGAAGCTTTCTTT
TRBV18	NA	TRBD1	TRBJ1-1	CASSRQTGVNTEAFF	TGTGCCAGCTCACGCCAGACAGGGGTAAACACTGAAGCTTTCTTT
TRBV11-2	few	NA	TRBJ2-7	CASSLGRLYEQYF	TGTGCCAGCAGCTTAGGGCGACTTTACGAGCAGTACTTC
TRBV5-1	NA	NA	TRBJ1-1	CASSLTGWDTEAFF	TGCGCCAGCAGCTTGACAGGTTGGGACACTGAAGCTTTCTTT
TRBV4-1	NA	NA	TRBJ2-3	CASSQESSNGVTQYF	TGCGCCAGCAGCCAAGAGTCGTCGAACGGGGTTACGCAGTATTTT
TRBV7-9	few	NA	TRBJ2-7	CASSIFGGYEQYF	TGTGCCAGCAGCATCTTCGGGGGCTACGAGCAGTACTTC
TRBV4-2	NA	TRBD2	TRBJ2-3	CASSQATQGLAGVFADTQYF	TGTGCCAGCAGCCAAGCCACGCAAGGACTAGCGGGGGTTTTTGCAGATACGCAGTATTTT
TRBV19	NA	TRBD1	TRBJ2-7	CASSMNPGQGAGEQYF	TGTGCCAGTAGTATGAATCCGGGACAGGGGGCGGGTGAGCAGTACTTC
TRBV9	NA	NA	TRBJ2-7	CASSVGPYEQYF	TGTGCCAGCAGCGTAGGGCCCTACGAGCAGTACTTC
TRBV10-3	NA	NA	TRBJ2-1	CAISESREYNNEQFF	TGTGCCATCAGTGAGTCACGGGAATACAACAATGAGCAGTTCTTC
TRBV19	NA	NA	TRBJ1-6	CATKDSNRPFLHF	TGTGCCACCAAGGACAGTAATCGGCCCTTTCTCCACTTT
TRBV27	NA	NA	TRBJ1-5	CASSLGGLQPQHF	TGTGCCAGCAGTCTGGGAGGGCTGCAGCCCCAGCATTTT
TRBV11-2	NA	TRBD1	TRBJ1-2	CASTRDSVYGYTF	TGTGCCAGCACCCGGGACAGTGTCTATGGCTACACCTTC
TRBV19	NA	NA	TRBJ1-2	CASSSTVPHLYGYTF	TGTGCCAGTAGTTCGACAGTACCTCATCTTTATGGCTACACCTTC
TRBV5-4	NA	NA	TRBJ2-1	CASSFKLHGSSYNEQFF	TGTGCCAGCAGCTTTAAACTCCACGGGAGCTCCTACAATGAGCAGTTCTTC
TRBV27	NA	NA	TRBJ1-3	CASSTRRDSGNTIYF	TGTGCCAGCAGTACACGCAGGGACTCTGGAAACACCATATATTTT
TRBV27	NA	TRBD1	TRBJ1-1	CASRGTGGNTEAFF	TGTGCCAGCAGAGGTACAGGGGGGAACACTGAAGCTTTCTTT